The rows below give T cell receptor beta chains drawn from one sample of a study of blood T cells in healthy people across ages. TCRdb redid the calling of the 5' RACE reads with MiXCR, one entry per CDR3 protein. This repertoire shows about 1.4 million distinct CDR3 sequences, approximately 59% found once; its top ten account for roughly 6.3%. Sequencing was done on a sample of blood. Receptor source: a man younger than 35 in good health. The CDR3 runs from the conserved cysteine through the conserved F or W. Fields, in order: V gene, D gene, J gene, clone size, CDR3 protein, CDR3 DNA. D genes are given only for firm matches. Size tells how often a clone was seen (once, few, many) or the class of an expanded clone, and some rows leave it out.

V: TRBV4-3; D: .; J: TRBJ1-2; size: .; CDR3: CASSQDHAGYYGYTF; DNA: TGCGCCAGCAGCCAAGATCACGCAGGCTACTATGGCTACACCTTC
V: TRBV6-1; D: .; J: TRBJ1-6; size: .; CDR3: CASRSVDNSPLHF; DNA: TGTGCCAGTCGGAGTGTGGACAACTCACCCCTCCACTTT
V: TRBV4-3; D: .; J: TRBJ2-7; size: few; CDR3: CASSQGVGASYEQYF; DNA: TGCGCCAGCAGCCAAGGGGTGGGGGCCTCCTACGAGCAGTACTTC
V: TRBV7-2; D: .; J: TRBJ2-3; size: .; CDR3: CASTQGGMAGLDTQYF; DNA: TGTGCCAGCACTCAAGGGGGGATGGCGGGGCTAGATACGCAGTATTTT
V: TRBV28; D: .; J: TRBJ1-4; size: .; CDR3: CASSPDRVNEKLFF; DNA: TGTGCCAGCAGCCCGGACAGAGTTAATGAAAAACTGTTTTTT
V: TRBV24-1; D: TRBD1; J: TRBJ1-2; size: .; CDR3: CATSDVDRSYGYTF; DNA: TGTGCCACCAGTGATGTGGACAGGAGCTATGGCTACACCTTC
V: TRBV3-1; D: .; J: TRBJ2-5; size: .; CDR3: CASSQEPTQYF; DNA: TGTGCCAGCAGCCAAGAGCCGACCCAGTACTTC
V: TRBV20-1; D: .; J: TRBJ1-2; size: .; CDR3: CSAPSLGALRPNYGYTF; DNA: TGCAGTGCCCCGAGTCTAGGGGCCCTCCGACCTAACTATGGCTACACCTTC
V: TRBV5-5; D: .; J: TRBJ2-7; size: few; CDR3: CASSPTLFGPTYEQYF; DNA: TGTGCCAGCAGCCCTACTTTGTTCGGACCAACCTACGAGCAGTACTTC
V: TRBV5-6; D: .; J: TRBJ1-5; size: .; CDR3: CASSLAAGRGTQPQHF; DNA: TGTGCCAGCAGCTTGGCTGCAGGGAGGGGCACTCAGCCCCAGCATTTT
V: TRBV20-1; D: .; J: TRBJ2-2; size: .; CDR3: CSAKGPGGELFF; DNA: TGCAGTGCTAAGGGCCCGGGCGGGGAGCTGTTTTTT
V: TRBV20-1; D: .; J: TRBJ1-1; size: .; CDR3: CSTTPMDRTNTEAFF; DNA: TGCAGTACCACACCCATGGACAGAACTAACACTGAAGCTTTCTTT
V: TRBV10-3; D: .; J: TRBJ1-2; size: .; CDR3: CAISADPGGYGYTF; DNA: TGTGCCATCAGTGCTGACCCTGGAGGGTATGGCTACACCTTC
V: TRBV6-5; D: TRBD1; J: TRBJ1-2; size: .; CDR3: CASSYFDRANYGYTF; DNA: TGTGCCAGCAGTTACTTCGACAGGGCTAACTATGGCTACACCTTC
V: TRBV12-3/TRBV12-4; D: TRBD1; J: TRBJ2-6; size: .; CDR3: CASSPPTGGDSVLTF; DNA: TGTGCCAGCAGCCCACCCACAGGGGGTGACTCCGTCCTGACTTTC
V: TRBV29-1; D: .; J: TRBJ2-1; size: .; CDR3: CSVEGRGRDEQFF; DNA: TGCAGCGTTGAGGGGCGGGGTAGGGATGAGCAGTTCTTC
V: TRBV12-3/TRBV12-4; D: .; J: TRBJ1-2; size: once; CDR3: CTSSSRQTPSGYTF; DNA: TGTACCAGCAGTTCCCGACAAACTCCCTCGGGCTACACCTTC
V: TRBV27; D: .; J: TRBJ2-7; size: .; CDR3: CASSLSLDTAAYEQYF; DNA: TGTGCCAGCAGTTTATCTTTGGACACAGCTGCCTACGAGCAGTACTTC
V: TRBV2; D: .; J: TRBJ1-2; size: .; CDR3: CASSEVEGISYGYTF; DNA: TGTGCCAGCAGTGAGGTGGAGGGGATCAGCTATGGCTACACCTTC
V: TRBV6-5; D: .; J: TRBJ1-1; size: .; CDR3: CASSDAATKRAFF; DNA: TGTGCCAGCAGTGACGCGGCTACTAAGCGTGCTTTCTTT
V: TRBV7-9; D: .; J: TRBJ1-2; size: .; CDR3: CASSDPAYRGYTF; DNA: TGTGCCAGCAGTGACCCGGCCTATCGAGGCTACACCTTC
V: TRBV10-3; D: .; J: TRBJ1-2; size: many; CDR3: CAISVEANYGYTF; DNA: TGTGCCATCAGTGTCGAGGCTAACTATGGCTACACCTTC
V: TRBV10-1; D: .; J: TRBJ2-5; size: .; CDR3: CASSGRGSKETQYF; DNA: TGCGCCAGCAGTGGTCGGGGCTCTAAAGAGACCCAGTACTTC
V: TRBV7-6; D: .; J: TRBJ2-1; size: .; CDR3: CASSLVGTHKQFF; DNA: TGTGCCAGCAGCTTAGTAGGGACCCACAAGCAGTTCTTC
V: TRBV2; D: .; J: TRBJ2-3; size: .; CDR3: CASRVLLASDTQYF; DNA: TGTGCCAGCAGAGTCCTGCTAGCGAGTGATACGCAGTATTTT
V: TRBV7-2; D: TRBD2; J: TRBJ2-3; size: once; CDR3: CASSFYSGVLGTQYF; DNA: TGTGCCAGCAGCTTTTATAGCGGGGTTTTAGGTACGCAGTATTTT
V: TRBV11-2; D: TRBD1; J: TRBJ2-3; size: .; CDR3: CATFPGQPSETQYF; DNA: TGTGCCACCTTCCCGGGACAGCCTTCGGAGACGCAGTATTTT
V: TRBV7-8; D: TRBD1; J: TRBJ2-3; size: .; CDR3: CASSSPQGPYTDTQYF; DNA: TGTGCCAGCAGCTCCCCACAGGGGCCGTACACAGATACGCAGTATTTT
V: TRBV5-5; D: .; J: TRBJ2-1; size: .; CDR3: CASSLPGYSYNEQFF; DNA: TGTGCCAGCAGCTTGCCCGGGTACTCCTACAATGAGCAGTTCTTC
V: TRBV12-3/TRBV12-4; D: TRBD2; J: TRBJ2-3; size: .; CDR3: CASSPLAGVSGNTQYF; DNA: TGTGCCAGCAGTCCCCTAGCGGGGGTGAGCGGGAATACGCAGTATTTT
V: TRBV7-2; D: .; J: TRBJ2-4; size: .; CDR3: CASSFTKTASPAKNIQYF; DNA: TGTGCCAGCAGCTTCACAAAGACTGCTTCCCCAGCCAAAAACATTCAGTACTTC
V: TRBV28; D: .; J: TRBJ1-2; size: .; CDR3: CASSPSTGNYGYTF; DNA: TGTGCCAGCAGTCCCTCGACAGGCAACTATGGCTACACCTTC
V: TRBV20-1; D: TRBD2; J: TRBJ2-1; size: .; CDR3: CSALGGRAVNEQFF; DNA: TGCAGTGCCTTGGGCGGGAGGGCGGTCAATGAGCAGTTCTTC
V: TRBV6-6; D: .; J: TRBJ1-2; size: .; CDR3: CASTVGGRYGYTF; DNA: TGTGCCAGCACAGTCGGAGGGAGGTATGGCTACACCTTC
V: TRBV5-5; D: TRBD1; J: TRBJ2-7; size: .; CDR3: CASSSSGTGGDEQYF; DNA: TGTGCCAGCAGCTCATCCGGGACAGGGGGCGACGAGCAGTACTTC
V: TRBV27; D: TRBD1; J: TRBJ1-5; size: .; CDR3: CASSLQTGTGNQPQHF; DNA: TGTGCCAGCAGTCTACAGACAGGGACGGGCAATCAGCCCCAGCATTTT
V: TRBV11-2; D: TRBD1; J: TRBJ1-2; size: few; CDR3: CASSLGRGQGGGLGYSQYRYTF; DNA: TGTGCCAGCAGCTTAGGAAGGGGGCAGGGGGGCGGACTGGGCTACTCTCAGTATCGCTACACCTTC
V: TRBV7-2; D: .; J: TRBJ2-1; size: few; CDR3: CASTLSSTQFF; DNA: TGTGCCAGCACGCTCTCTAGCACGCAGTTCTTC
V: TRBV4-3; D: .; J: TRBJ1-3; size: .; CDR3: CASSEVRAGNTIYF; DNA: TGCGCCAGCAGCGAAGTCAGGGCTGGAAACACCATATATTTT
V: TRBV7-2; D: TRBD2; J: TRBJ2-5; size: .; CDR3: CASSLKAGEVYEQYF; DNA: TGTGCCAGCAGCTTAAAGGCGGGAGAAGTATATGAGCAGTACTTC